The entry that follows covers one T cell receptor (beta chain) sequence. Its antigen remains unidentified. Here immunoSEQ multiplex PCR was the method, and the copy in TCRdb shows in-frame clones only, minus some. Of 150,000 or so clones listed, 90% to 95% were seen once; the top ten hold less than 1.5%. This sample is drawn from a study of T cell responses to AZD1222 COVID-19 vaccine. Study-level findings and limits: Clonal diversity may have been underestimated, and the donors were mostly white British, with more females than males. Among those given AZD1222, only 6 or 7 were seropositive at baseline.

Germline V gene lookup returns CDR1 ENHRY and CDR2 SYGVKD. CDR3 length: 15 residues. Trimming stripped 0 bases from V and 7 bases from J, with 12 bases between. This rearrangement joins TRBV10-3 to TRBJ1-4; tentatively, D is TRBD1 (6 bases). This receptor was obtained from an adult who received the AZD1222 COVID-19 vaccine. The source was peripheral blood, collected 28 days after the second AZD1222 dose. DNA for the CDR3: TGTGCCATCAGTGAGTCAGGGGGACGAGGTGAAAAACTGTTTTTT. Protein sequence: CAISESGGRGEKLFF.